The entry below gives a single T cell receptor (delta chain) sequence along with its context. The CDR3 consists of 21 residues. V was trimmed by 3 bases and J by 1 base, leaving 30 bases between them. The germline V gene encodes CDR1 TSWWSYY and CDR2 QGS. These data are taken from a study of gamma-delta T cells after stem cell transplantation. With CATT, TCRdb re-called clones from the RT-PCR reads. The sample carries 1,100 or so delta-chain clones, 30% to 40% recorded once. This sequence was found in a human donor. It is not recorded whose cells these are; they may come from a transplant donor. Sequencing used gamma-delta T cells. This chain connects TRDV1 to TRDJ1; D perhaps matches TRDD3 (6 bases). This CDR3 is CALGESKGLGIRFGLTDKLIF. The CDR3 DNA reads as TGTGCTCTTGGGGAGTCGAAGGGGCTGGGGATTCGGTTTGGCCTCACCGATAAACTCATCTTT.